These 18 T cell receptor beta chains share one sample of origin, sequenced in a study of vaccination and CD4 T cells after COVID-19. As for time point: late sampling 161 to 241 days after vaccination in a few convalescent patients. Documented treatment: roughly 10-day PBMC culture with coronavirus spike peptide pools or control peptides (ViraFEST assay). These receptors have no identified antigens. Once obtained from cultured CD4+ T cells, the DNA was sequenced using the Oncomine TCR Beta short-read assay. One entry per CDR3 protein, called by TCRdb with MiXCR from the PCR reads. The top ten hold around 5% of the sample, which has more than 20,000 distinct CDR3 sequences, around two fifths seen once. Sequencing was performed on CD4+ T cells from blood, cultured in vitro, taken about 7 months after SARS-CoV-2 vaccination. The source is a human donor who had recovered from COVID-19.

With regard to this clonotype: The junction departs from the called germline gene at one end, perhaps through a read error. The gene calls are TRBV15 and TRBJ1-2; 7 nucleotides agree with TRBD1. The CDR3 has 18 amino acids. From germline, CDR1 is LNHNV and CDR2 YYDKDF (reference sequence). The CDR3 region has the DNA TGTGCCACCAGAAGAGCATGGGGCAGGGGGTCGTCATTCCCGGGCTACACCTTC. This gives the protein CATRRAWGRGSSFPGYTF. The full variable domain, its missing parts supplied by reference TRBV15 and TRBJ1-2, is DAMVIQNPRYQVTQFGKPVTLSCSQTLNHNVMYWYQQKSSQAPKLLFHYYDKDFNNEADTPDNFQSRRPNTSFCFLDIRSPGLGDTAMYLCATRRAWGRGSSFPGYTFGSGTRLTVV.

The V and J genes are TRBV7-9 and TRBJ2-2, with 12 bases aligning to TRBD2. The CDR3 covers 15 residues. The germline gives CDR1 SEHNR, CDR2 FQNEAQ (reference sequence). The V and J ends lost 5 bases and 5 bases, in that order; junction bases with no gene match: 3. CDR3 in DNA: TGTGCCAGCAGCCCCGGGACTAGCGGGACCGGGGAGCTGTTTTTT. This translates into CASSPGTSGTGELFF.

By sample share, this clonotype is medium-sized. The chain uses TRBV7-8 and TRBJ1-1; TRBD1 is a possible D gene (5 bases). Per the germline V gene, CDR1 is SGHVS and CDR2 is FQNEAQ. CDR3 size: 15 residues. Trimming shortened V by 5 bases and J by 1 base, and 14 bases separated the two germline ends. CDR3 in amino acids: CASSPSGTTNTEAFF. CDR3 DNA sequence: TGTGCCAGCAGCCCAAGTGGGACGACGAACACTGAAGCTTTCTTT.

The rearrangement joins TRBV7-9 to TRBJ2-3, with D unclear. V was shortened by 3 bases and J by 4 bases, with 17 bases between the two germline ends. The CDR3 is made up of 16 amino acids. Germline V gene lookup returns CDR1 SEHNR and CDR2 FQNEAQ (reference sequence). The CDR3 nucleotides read TGTGCCAGCAGCTTCCGGGCACGGGCGAGGCCAGATACGCAGTATTTT. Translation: CASSFRARARPDTQYF. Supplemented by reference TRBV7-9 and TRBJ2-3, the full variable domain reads DTGVSQNPRHKITKRGQNVTFRCDPISEHNRLYWYRQTLGQGPEFLTYFQNEAQLEKSRLLSDRFSAERPKGSFSTLEIQRTEQGDSAMYLCASSFRARARPDTQYFGPGTRLTVL.

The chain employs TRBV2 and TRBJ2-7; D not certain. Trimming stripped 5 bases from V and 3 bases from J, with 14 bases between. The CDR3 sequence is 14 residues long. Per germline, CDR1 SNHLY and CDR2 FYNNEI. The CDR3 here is CASSLLGPNYEQYF. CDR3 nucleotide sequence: TGTGCCAGCAGTCTTCTTGGACCCAACTACGAGCAGTACTTC.

The CDR3 bases are TGCAGTGCTACCTCCCGGGACAGGGGGAATCAGCCCCAGCATTTT. Translated, it gives CSATSRDRGNQPQHF. The rearrangement joins TRBV20-1 to TRBJ1-5; 11 bases agree with TRBD1. This CDR3 contains 15 residues. With 4 bases clipped from V and 4 bases from J, the junction kept 6 bases outside the gene matches. Germline CDR1 and CDR2: DFQATT and SNEGSKA (reference sequence).

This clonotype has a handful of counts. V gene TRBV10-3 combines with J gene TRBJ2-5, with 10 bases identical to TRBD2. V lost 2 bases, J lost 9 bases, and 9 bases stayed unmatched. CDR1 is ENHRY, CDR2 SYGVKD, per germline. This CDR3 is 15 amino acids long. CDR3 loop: CAISEQGPSGSSQYF. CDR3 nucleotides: TGTGCCATCAGTGAGCAGGGGCCTAGCGGGAGTTCCCAGTACTTC.

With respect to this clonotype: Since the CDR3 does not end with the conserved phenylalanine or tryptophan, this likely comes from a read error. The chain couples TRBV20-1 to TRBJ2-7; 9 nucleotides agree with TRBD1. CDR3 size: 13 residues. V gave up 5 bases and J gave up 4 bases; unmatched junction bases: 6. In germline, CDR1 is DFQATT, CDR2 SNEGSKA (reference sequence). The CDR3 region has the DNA TGCAGTGCTTCTCCGGGACAGGGATACGAGCAGTACTCC. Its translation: CSASPGQGYEQYS.

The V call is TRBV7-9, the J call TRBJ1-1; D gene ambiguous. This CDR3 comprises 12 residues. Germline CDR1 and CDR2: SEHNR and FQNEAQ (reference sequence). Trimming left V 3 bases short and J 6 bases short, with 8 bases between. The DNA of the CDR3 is TGTGCCAGCAGCTTTTCGGCGGCTGAAGCTTTCTTT. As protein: CASSFSAAEAFF.

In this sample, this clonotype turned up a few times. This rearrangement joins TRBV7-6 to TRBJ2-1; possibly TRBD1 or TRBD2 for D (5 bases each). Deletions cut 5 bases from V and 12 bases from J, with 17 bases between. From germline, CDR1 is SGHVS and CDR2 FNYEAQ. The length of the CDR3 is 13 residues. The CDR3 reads CASSLGRESSQFF. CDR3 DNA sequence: TGTGCCAGCAGCCTGGGCAGGGAGAGTTCGCAGTTCTTC. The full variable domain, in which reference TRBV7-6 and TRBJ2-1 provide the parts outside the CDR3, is GAGVSQSPRYKVTKRGQDVALRCDPISGHVSLYWYRQALGQGPEFLTYFNYEAQQDKSGLPNDRFSAERPEGSISTLTIQRTEQRDSAMYRCASSLGRESSQFFGPGTRLTVL.

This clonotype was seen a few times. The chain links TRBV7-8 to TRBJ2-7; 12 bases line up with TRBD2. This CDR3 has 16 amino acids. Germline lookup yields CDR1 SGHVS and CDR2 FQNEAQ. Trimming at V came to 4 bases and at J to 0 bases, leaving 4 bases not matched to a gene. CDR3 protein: CASSSTSGSSSYEQYF. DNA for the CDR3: TGTGCCAGCAGCTCGACTAGCGGGAGTAGCTCCTACGAGCAGTACTTC.

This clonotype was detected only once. The CDR3 spells CASSLDTSGTYNEQFF. The CDR3, as DNA: TGTGCCAGCAGCTTAGATACTAGCGGGACCTACAATGAGCAGTTCTTC. The V call is TRBV7-6, the J call TRBJ2-1; TRBD2 matches 10 bases. After removal of 1 base from V and 2 bases from J, the junction contained 2 bases not matched to a gene. This CDR3 region has 16 residues. Germline V gives CDR1 SGHVS, CDR2 FNYEAQ.

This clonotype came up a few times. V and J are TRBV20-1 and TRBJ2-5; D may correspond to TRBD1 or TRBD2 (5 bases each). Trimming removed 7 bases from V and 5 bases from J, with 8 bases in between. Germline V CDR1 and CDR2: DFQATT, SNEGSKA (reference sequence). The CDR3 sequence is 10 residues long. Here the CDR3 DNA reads TGCAGTGTCGGGGCGGAGACCCAGTACTTC. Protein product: CSVGAETQYF.

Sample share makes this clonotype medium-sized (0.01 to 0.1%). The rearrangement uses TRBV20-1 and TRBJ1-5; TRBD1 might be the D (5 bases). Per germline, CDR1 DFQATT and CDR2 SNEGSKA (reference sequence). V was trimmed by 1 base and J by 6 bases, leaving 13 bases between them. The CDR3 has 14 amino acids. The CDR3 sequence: CSARALAGGQPQHF. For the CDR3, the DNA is TGCAGTGCTAGAGCCCTAGCGGGGGGTCAGCCCCAGCATTTT.

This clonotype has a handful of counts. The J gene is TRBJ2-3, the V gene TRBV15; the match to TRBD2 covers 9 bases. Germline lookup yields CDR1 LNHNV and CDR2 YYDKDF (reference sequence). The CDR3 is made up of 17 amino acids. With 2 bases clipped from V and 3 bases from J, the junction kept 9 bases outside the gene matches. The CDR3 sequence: CATSRPSAGGPTDTQYF. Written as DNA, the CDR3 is TGTGCCACCAGCAGACCTTCGGCGGGAGGGCCGACAGATACGCAGTATTTT.

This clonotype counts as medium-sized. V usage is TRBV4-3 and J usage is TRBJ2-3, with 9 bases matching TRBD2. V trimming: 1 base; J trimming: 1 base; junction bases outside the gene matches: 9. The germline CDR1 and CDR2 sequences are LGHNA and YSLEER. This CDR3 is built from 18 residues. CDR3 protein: CASSQAGGGGRGTDTQYF. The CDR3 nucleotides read TGCGCCAGCAGCCAAGCCGGCGGGGGCGGGAGGGGCACAGATACGCAGTATTTT.

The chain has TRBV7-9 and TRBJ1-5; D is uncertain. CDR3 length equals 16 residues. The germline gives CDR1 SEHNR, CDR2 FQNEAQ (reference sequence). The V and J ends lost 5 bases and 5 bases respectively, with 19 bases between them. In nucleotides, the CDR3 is TGTGCCAGCAGCCCCCGAGACCCTGGAGGCGATCAGCCCCAGCATTTT. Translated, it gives CASSPRDPGGDQPQHF.

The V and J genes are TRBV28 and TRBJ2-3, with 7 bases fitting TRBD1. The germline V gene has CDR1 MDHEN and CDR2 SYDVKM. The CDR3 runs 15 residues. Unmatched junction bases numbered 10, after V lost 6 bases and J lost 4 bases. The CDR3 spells CASRTGSSRADTQYF. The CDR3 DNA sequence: TGTGCCAGCAGGACAGGGTCAAGCAGAGCAGATACGCAGTATTTT.